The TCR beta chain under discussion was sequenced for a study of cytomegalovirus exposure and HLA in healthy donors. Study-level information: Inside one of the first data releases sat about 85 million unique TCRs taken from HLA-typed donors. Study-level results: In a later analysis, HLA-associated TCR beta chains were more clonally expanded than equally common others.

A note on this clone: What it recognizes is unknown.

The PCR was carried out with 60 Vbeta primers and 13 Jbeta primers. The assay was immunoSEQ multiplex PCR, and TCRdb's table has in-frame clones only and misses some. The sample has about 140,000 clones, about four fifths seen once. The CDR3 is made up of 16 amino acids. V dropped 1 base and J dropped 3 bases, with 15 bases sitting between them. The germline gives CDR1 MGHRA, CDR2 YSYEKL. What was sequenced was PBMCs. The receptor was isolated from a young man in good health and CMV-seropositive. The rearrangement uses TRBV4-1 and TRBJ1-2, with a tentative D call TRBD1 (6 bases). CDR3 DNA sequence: TGCGCCAGCAGCCAAGTATGGGGGCGCACAGACTATGGCTACACCTTC. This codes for CASSQVWGRTDYGYTF.